This T cell receptor beta chain was recorded in a study of blood T cells in healthy people across ages. Study background: Roughly one uniquely barcoded beta molecule per two T cells was captured.

The CDR3 has 21 amino acids. Trimming took 0 bases from V and 1 from J; bases not matched to a gene: 18. CDR1 is SGHAT, CDR2 FQNNGV, per germline. A second PCR of about 7 to 12 cycles used a sample-barcoded 5' primer and a J-beta primer mix. Each cDNA was tagged by a template-switch adaptor containing 12 random nucleotides. All samples yielded 2.5 million or more CDR3-containing paired-end reads. TCRdb used MiXCR to reprocess the 5' RACE reads, holding one entry per CDR3 protein. The sample comprises 1.5 million to 2 million distinct CDR3 sequences, 49% of which are singletons, and more than 2% rests with the top ten.

The chain carries TRBV11-2 and TRBJ2-3; 8 bases are a match to TRBD1. The sequenced sample consisted of blood. The sequence was obtained from a woman in her thirties or forties in good health. CDR3 amino acids: CASSLEKTGTGLLRGTDTQYF. In nucleotides, the CDR3 is TGTGCCAGCAGCTTAGAAAAGACCGGGACAGGACTACTAAGAGGCACAGATACGCAGTATTTT.